This TCR beta chain appears in the sequencing data of a study of response to subunit inactivated influenza vaccine. Findings of the study overall: Each seasonal influenza vaccination, the authors suggested, recruits few new T cells.

TCRdb reprocessed the RT-PCR reads via MiXCR and lists one record per CDR3 protein. The data contain about 190,000 distinct CDR3 sequences, roughly an eighth of them singletons. This clonotype has ten or more counts. Its antigen remains unknown. This clonotype originated in a man aged 45 to 65 who received an inactivated influenza vaccine. Material: CD8+ T cells sorted from PBMCs, obtained about 5 days after vaccination.

CDR3 protein: CASSHRGRVISYNEQFF. CDR3 DNA sequence: TGTGCCAGCAGCCATCGTGGTCGGGTGATCTCCTACAATGAGCAGTTCTTC. This sequence joins TRBV12-3 or TRBV12-4 and TRBJ2-1; no definite D call. Trimming pared 6 bases from V and 0 bases from J, leaving 18 bases between. This CDR3 is built from 17 residues.